This TCR beta chain was identified in a study of T cell responses to AZD1222 COVID-19 vaccine. Only a few counts were recorded for this clone. Its antigen is unidentified. The data were produced by immunoSEQ multiplex PCR, yet TCRdb's version contains in-frame clones alone and is incomplete. The sample includes tens of thousands of clones, about 88% of them seen just once. The V gene's germline CDR1 is ENHRY and CDR2 SYGVKD. The CDR3 loop spans 15 amino acids. V was clipped by 5 bases and J by 2 bases, with 13 bases between them. Overall study results and limits: Only a handful of AZD1222 recipients were seropositive at baseline. Spike-specific TCR breadth and depth grew following two AZD1222 doses.

The V and J genes are TRBV10-3 and TRBJ1-5, with TRBD1 as a possible D gene (5 bases). Material: peripheral blood, obtained 28 days after the second AZD1222 dose. The TCR originated in an adult who received the AZD1222 COVID-19 vaccine. This chain's CDR3 is CAISPGGLGNQPQHF. The CDR3 nucleotides read TGTGCCATCAGTCCCGGGGGACTGGGCAATCAGCCCCAGCATTTT.